The present T cell receptor beta chain was sequenced within a study of blood T cell repertoires in COVID-19. Study as a whole: Samples taken during acute and convalescent COVID-19 were collected in the United States, Italy and Spain. Nucleic acid was either cDNA or gDNA, and it came from T cells, B-cell-depleted T cells, or PBMCs.

Germline V CDR1 and CDR2: SGHDT, YYEEEE. CDR3 length: 14 amino acids. The V gene lost 0 bases and the J gene lost 1 base, with 7 bases spanning the gap. Repertoires were generated with immunoSEQ multiplex PCR, while TCRdb's copy carries only in-frame clones and drops some. Of 65,000 or so clones listed, 90% were seen once; the top ten hold around 1.3%. Specimen: peripheral blood. The chain combines TRBV5-6 with TRBJ1-1; a possible D gene is TRBD1 (6 bases). The clonotype originates from a man in his fifties or sixties with acute or convalescent COVID-19. The CDR3 bases are TGTGCCAGCAGCTTGGGGACAGCGAACACTGAAGCTTTCTTT. This encodes CASSLGTANTEAFF. The whole variable domain, remainder taken from reference TRBV5-6 and TRBJ1-1, is DAGVTQSPTHLIKTRGQQVTLRCSPKSGHDTVSWYQQALGQGPQFIFQYYEEEERQRGNFPDRFSGHQFPNYSSELNVNALLLGDSALYLCASSLGTANTEAFFGQGTRLTVV.